These 21 T cell receptor beta chains share one sample of origin, sequenced in a study of OX40 agonist ivuxolimab in advanced cancers. Assay used: immunoSEQ multiplex PCR; TCRdb lists only in-frame clones, some missing. The sample lists 55,000 to 65,000 clones; about 85% were seen once. The sample in question was CD4+ or CD8+ T cells sorted from blood, obtained in a trial of the OX40 agonist ivuxolimab. The source is an adult with an advanced solid tumor such as melanoma, head and neck, liver or kidney cancer.

This clone has a handful of counts. V gene TRBV11-3 combines with J gene TRBJ1-6, with 8 bases fitting TRBD1. From germline, CDR1 is SGHNT and CDR2 YENEEA. V was clipped by 1 base and J by 7 bases; unmatched bases: 6. This CDR3 contains 16 residues. The CDR3 spells CASSLGYRQGNSPLHF. CDR3 sequence (DNA): TGTGCCAGCAGCTTAGGTTACCGACAGGGGAATTCACCCCTCCACTTT.

This clone appeared a single time. The chain recombines TRBV7-2 with TRBJ1-2, with a possible D match to TRBD1 (6 bases). CDR3 length: 15 residues. Trimming shortened V by 5 bases and J by 7 bases, and 20 bases separated the two germline ends. In germline, CDR1 is SGHTA, CDR2 FQGNSA. Here the CDR3 DNA reads TGTGCCAGCAGCCGTGGGGGCGAGGTCCGTCGTGGCTACACCTTC. The encoded protein is CASSRGGEVRRGYTF.

This chain uses TRBV7-9 with TRBJ1-1; 8 positions agree with TRBD1. The germline V gene has CDR1 SEHNR and CDR2 FQNEAQ (reference sequence). The J segment lost 5 bases and the V segment lost 4 bases, leaving 6 bases of the junction unmatched. This CDR3 spans 14 amino acids. CDR3 DNA: TGTGCCAGCAGCTCCCAACAGGGGGGAACTGAAGCTTTCTTT. It encodes CASSSQQGGTEAFF.

In this sample, this clone turned up many times. This chain links TRBV4-1 with TRBJ1-2; D perhaps matches TRBD1 (5 bases). Germline lookup yields CDR1 MGHRA and CDR2 YSYEKL. The ends were cut back, 2 bases at V and 4 bases at J, with 17 bases in the middle. The CDR3 covers 16 residues. CDR3 protein: CASSQLPIGQTYGYTF. CDR3 DNA sequence: TGCGCCAGCAGCCAACTGCCCATAGGACAAACCTATGGCTACACCTTC.

This chain uses TRBV7-9 with TRBJ1-4; D gene ambiguous. This CDR3 spans 15 amino acids. V gave up 7 bases and J gave up 0 bases, with 12 bases separating them. Germline assignment: CDR1 SEHNR and CDR2 FQNEAQ (reference sequence). CDR3 loop: CASNGLRATNEKLFF. In nucleotides, the CDR3 is TGTGCCAGCAATGGACTTAGGGCAACTAATGAAAAACTGTTTTTT.

This chain joins TRBV6-6 and TRBJ1-2; D may be TRBD1 (5 bases). V lost 6 bases and J lost 8, with 16 bases in between. CDR1 MNHNY and CDR2 SVGAGI come from the germline V gene (reference sequence). The CDR3 consists of 13 residues. The DNA for the CDR3 is TGTGCCAGCAGCCGTTGGCAGGGCGAAGGCTACACCTTC. Residues: CASSRWQGEGYTF.

The chain recombines TRBV11-3 with TRBJ2-4; TRBD1 is a possible D gene (7 bases). The CDR3 is made up of 15 amino acids. V was shortened by 5 bases and J by 7 bases, with 18 bases between the two germline ends. Germline CDR1 and CDR2: SGHNT and YENEEA. CDR3: CASSVRQGGGNIQYF. As DNA, the CDR3 is TGTGCCAGCAGCGTTAGACAGGGAGGAGGGAACATTCAGTACTTC.

CDR3 amino acids: CASSVAGTSGVSSYNEQFF. In nucleotides, the CDR3 is TGTGCCAGCAGCGTAGCAGGGACTAGCGGGGTGAGCTCCTACAATGAGCAGTTCTTC. The chain combines TRBV9 with TRBJ2-1; 13 nucleotides match TRBD2. This CDR3 contains 19 residues. V trimming: 0 bases; J trimming: 0 bases; junction bases outside the gene matches: 6. Germline V gives CDR1 SGDLS, CDR2 YYNGEE.

This chain links TRBV27 with TRBJ1-1; the D gene is possibly TRBD1 (5 bases). The V gene's germline CDR1 is MNHEY and CDR2 SMNVEV (reference sequence). The CDR3 has 14 residues. Trimming stripped 10 bases from V and 5 bases from J, with 20 bases between. CDR3 coding DNA: TGTGCCACCCCACCGCGGGGGGAAAGGACTGAAGCTTTCTTT. Translated, it gives CATPPRGERTEAFF.

The chain combines TRBV6-1 with TRBJ2-7, with 10 bases lining up with TRBD1. Germline V CDR1 and CDR2: MNHNS, SASEGT. The CDR3 is made up of 15 amino acids. Trimming at V came to 6 bases and at J to 6 bases, leaving 11 bases not matched to a gene. CDR3 region: CASSPQGDRGIEQYF. Written as DNA, the CDR3 is TGTGCCAGCAGCCCTCAAGGGGACAGGGGTATCGAGCAGTACTTC.

V and J are TRBV7-6 and TRBJ1-5; a possible D gene is TRBD1 (5 bases). V was shortened by 1 base and J by 6 bases, with 16 bases between the two germline ends. This CDR3 contains 16 residues. Germline V gives CDR1 SGHVS, CDR2 FNYEAQ. The CDR3 coding sequence is TGTGCCAGCAGCTTAGGGGCCGGGACTCTGACTCAGCCCCAGCATTTT. The encoded protein is CASSLGAGTLTQPQHF. Combining the CDR3 with reference TRBV7-6 and TRBJ1-5 gives the whole variable domain GAGVSQSPRYKVTKRGQDVALRCDPISGHVSLYWYRQALGQGPEFLTYFNYEAQQDKSGLPNDRFSAERPEGSISTLTIQRTEQRDSAMYRCASSLGAGTLTQPQHFGDGTRLSIL.

This chain links TRBV19 with TRBJ1-5; D unresolved. V was cut by 6 bases and J by 6 bases, with 12 bases left in between. The CDR3 loop spans 13 amino acids. Germline-derived CDR1 and CDR2 are LNHDA and SQIVND (reference sequence). The chain's CDR3 is CASSPRVTQPQHF. CDR3 bases: TGTGCCAGTAGCCCTCGCGTAACTCAGCCCCAGCATTTT.

The genes are TRBV5-1 and TRBJ2-7; D call uncertain. The CDR3 covers 12 residues. V was pared by 0 bases and J by 6 bases, with 7 bases between. Per germline, CDR1 SGHRS and CDR2 YFSETQ. Written as DNA, the CDR3 is TGCGCCAGCAGCTTGGAAGGCGGCGAGCAGTACTTC. Residues: CASSLEGGEQYF.

The rearrangement uses TRBV6-1 and TRBJ2-5, with unresolved D. Trimming cost V 2 bases and J 4 bases, with 5 bases left between them. The CDR3 is made up of 12 amino acids. Per germline, CDR1 MNHNS and CDR2 SASEGT. CDR3 in DNA: TGTGCCAGCAGTGAACTGTTAGAGACCCAGTACTTC. This translates into CASSELLETQYF.

The J gene is TRBJ1-3, the V gene TRBV10-3; D is perhaps TRBD1 (5 bases). The germline V gene encodes CDR1 ENHRY and CDR2 SYGVKD. V was shortened by 9 bases and J by 0 bases, with 9 bases between the two germline ends. The CDR3 is 13 residues long. The CDR3 DNA reads TGTGCCATACAGGAGAACTCTGGAAACACCATATATTTT. It encodes CAIQENSGNTIYF.

This clone was recorded only once. The chain links TRBV2 to TRBJ1-2; 8 bases agree with TRBD1. Germline loops: CDR1 SNHLY, CDR2 FYNNEI. The CDR3 length is 15 residues. Trimming removed 3 bases from V and 0 bases from J; junction bases left unmatched: 3. The CDR3 nucleotides are TGTGCCAGCAGTGACGGACAGGGACCTAACTATGGCTACACCTTC. Translated: CASSDGQGPNYGYTF.

The chain uses TRBV30 and TRBJ1-5; D call uncertain. The V gene lost 0 bases and the J gene lost 7 bases, with 13 bases spanning the gap. The germline V gene encodes CDR1 GTSNPN and CDR2 SVGIG (reference sequence). The CDR3 runs 14 residues. The CDR3 protein is CAWSVQTGEQPQHF. Written as DNA, the CDR3 is TGTGCCTGGAGTGTACAAACCGGGGAACAGCCCCAGCATTTT.

Turning to this clone: Sequence at one end of the junction differs from germline and may be a read error. The chain links TRBV7-2 to TRBJ2-7, with D perhaps TRBD2 (5 bases). This CDR3 region has 15 residues. The germline gives CDR1 SGHTA, CDR2 FQGNSA. The CDR3 nucleotides read TGTGCCAGCAGCTTAGGGACTGCAAGCTCCTACGAGCAGTGCTTC. As protein: CASSLGTASSYEQCF.

This rearrangement joins TRBV7-2 to TRBJ2-7; 8 bases map to TRBD1. The CDR3 is 13 residues long. Per germline, CDR1 SGHTA and CDR2 FQGNSA. With 5 bases clipped from V and 5 bases from J, the junction kept 5 bases outside the gene matches. The CDR3 DNA follows: TGTGCCAGCAGCCAGGACAGGGAGGACGAGCAGTACTTC. This codes for CASSQDREDEQYF.

In nucleotides, the CDR3 is TGTGCCAGTAGTTCTAGCGGGGGGTCCACCTACAATGAGCAGTTCTTC. This codes for CASSSSGGSTYNEQFF. V and J are TRBV19 and TRBJ2-1; TRBD2 agrees at 11 bases. V trimming: 5 bases; J trimming: 2 bases; junction bases outside the gene matches: 5. The CDR3 covers 16 residues. Germline V gene sequence: CDR1 LNHDA, CDR2 SQIVND (reference sequence).

The genes are TRBV27 and TRBJ1-6; D ambiguous. V lost 10 bases and J 5 bases, leaving 12 bases between the germline ends. Per germline, CDR1 MNHEY and CDR2 SMNVEV (reference sequence). This CDR3 has 13 residues. The CDR3 protein is CATKRQNNSPLHF. CDR3 nucleotide sequence: TGTGCCACCAAAAGGCAGAATAATTCACCCCTCCACTTT.